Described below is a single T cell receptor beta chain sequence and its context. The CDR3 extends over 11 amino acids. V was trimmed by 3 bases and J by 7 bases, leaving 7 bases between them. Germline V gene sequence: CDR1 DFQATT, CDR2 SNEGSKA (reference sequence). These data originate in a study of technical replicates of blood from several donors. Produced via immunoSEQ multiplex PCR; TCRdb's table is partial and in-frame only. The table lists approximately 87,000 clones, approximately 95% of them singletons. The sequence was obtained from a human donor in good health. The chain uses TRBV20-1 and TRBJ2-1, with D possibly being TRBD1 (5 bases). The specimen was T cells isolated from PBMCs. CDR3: CSASAGNEQFF. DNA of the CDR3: TGCAGTGCTAGTGCAGGGAATGAGCAGTTCTTC.